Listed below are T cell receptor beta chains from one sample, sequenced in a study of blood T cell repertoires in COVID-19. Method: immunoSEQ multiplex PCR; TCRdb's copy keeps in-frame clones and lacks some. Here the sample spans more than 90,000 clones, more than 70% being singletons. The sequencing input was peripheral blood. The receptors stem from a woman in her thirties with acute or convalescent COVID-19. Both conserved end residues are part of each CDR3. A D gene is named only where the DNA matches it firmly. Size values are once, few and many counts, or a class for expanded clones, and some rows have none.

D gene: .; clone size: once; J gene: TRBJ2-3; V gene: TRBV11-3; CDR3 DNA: TGTGCCAGCAGCCCGGACTTATACTCAGATACGCAGTATTTT; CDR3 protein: CASSPDLYSDTQYF
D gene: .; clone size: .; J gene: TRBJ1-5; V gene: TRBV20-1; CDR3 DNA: TGCAGTGCTAGTGGGGGCCAGAATAGCAATCAGCCCCAGCATTTT; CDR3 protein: CSASGGQNSNQPQHF
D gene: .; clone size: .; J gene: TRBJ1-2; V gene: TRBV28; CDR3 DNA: TGTGCCAGCACCCGGGGAGATGGCTACACCTTC; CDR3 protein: CASTRGDGYTF
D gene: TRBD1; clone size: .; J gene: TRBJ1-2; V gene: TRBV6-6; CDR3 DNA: TGTGCCAGCAGCCTCGGGACAGCGACCTCCGACTATGGCTACACCTTC; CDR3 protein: CASSLGTATSDYGYTF
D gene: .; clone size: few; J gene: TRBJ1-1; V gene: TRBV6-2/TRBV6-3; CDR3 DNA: TGTGCCAGCAGTTACTGGCAGGGGTACACTGAAGCTTTCTTT; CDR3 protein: CASSYWQGYTEAFF
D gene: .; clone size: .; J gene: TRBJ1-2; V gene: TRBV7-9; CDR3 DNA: TGTGCCAGCAGCTTAGAGGTCGAAGCTAGCGGCTACACCTTC; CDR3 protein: CASSLEVEASGYTF
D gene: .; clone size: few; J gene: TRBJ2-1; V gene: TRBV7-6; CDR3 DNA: TGTGCCAGCAGCTTAGGGCAGGACAATGAGCAGTTCTTC; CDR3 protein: CASSLGQDNEQFF
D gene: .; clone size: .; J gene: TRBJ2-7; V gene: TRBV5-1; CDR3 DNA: TGCGCCAGCAGCTTGGTATTCAGGGCCACCTACGAGCAGTACTTC; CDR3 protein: CASSLVFRATYEQYF
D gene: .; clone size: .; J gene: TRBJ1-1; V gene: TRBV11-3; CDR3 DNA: TGTGCCAGCAGCTTCACTGACGGGGACACTGAAGCTTTCTTT; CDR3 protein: CASSFTDGDTEAFF
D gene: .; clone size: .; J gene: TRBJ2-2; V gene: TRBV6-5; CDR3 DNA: TGTGCCAGCAGTTATCTGGCGGTGAACACCGGGGAGCTGTTTTTT; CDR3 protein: CASSYLAVNTGELFF
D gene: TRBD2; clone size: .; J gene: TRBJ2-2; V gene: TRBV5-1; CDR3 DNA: TGCGCCAGCACGCTAAACCGGGAGGCCGGGGAGCTGTTTTTT; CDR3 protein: CASTLNREAGELFF
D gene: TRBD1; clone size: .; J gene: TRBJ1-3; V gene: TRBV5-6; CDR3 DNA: TGTGCCAGCAGCTTTCGAGGGGGCCATTCTGGAAACACCATATATTTT; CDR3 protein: CASSFRGGHSGNTIYF
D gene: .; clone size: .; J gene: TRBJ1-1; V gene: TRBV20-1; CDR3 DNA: TGCAGTGTGAGGGATGAAGCTTTCTTT; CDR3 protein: CSVRDEAFF
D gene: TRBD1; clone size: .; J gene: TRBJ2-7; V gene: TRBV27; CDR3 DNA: TGTGCCAGCAGTCACCGGACAGGGGGCTACGAGCAGTACTTC; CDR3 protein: CASSHRTGGYEQYF
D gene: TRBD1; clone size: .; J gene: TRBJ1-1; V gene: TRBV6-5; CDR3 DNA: TGTGCCAGTCGACAGGGGGTGGTCACTGAAGCTTTCTTT; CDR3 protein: CASRQGVVTEAFF
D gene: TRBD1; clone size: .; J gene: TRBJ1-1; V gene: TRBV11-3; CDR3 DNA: TGTGCCAGCAGCCTAAGACAGGGAGGTACTGAAGCTTTCTTT; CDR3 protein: CASSLRQGGTEAFF
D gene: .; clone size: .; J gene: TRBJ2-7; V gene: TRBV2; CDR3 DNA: TGTGCCAGCTCGGACAGTCGAATCGAGCAGTACTTC; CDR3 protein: CASSDSRIEQYF
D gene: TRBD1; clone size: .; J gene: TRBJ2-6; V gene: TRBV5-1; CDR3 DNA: TGCGCCAGCAAGCCTCGCCGGGACAGGGACTCTGGGGCCAACGTCCTGACTTTC; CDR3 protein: CASKPRRDRDSGANVLTF
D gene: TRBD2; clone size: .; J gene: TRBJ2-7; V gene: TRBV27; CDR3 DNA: TGTGCCAGCAGTTTATCGTCCCCAGCGGGGGGACACGAGCAGTACTTC; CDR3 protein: CASSLSSPAGGHEQYF
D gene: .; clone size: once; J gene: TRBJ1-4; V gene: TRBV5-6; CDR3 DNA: TGTGCCAGCAGCTTGGAGACAGGCCAGCGTAATGAAAAACTGTTTTTT; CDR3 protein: CASSLETGQRNEKLFF
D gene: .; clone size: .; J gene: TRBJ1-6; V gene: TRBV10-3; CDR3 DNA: TGTGCCATCAGTGAGTTGGCCCTTTGGAATTCACCCCTCCACTTT; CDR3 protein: CAISELALWNSPLHF
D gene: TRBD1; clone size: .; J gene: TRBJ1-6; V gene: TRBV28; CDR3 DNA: TGTGCCAGCAGTTTAGCGCACGGACAGGGGGTTTCACCCCTCCACTTT; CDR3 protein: CASSLAHGQGVSPLHF
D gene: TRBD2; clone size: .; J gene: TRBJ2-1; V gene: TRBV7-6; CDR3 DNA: TGTGCCAGCAGCTTAGGGGCTAGCGGGGGGGCCCGGAATGAGCAGTTCTTC; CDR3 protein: CASSLGASGGARNEQFF
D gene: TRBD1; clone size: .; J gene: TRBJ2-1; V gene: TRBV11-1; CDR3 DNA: TGTGCCAGCAGTCTTCAGGGGGCGGTCACCTACAATGAGCAGTTCTTC; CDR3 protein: CASSLQGAVTYNEQFF
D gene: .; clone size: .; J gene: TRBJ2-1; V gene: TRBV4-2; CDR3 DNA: TGTGCCAGCAGCCAAGAAGCGGTCTCCTACAATGAGCAGTTCTTC; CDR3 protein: CASSQEAVSYNEQFF
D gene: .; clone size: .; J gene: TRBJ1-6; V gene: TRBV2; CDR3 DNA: TGTGCCAGCAGTCCTAATCCGACGTCGGCGGCACCCCTCCACTTT; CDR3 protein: CASSPNPTSAAPLHF
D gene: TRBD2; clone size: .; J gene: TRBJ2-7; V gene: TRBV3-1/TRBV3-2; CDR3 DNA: TGTGCCAGCAGCCAAGCGTGGGGGGGCTACGAGCAGTACTTC; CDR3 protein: CASSQAWGGYEQYF
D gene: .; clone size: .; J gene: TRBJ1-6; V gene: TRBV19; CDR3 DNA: TGTGCCAGTAGTTCCATGGGGGGTTCACCCCTCCACTTT; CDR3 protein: CASSSMGGSPLHF
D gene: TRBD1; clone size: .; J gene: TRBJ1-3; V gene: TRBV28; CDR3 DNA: TGTGCCAGCCTACAGGGGGCTTCGAACACCATATATTTT; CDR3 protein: CASLQGASNTIYF
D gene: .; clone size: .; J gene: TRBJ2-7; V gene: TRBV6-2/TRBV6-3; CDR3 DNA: TGTGCCAGCAGTTCCCCCGACAAGTCCTACGAGCAGTACTTC; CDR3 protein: CASSSPDKSYEQYF
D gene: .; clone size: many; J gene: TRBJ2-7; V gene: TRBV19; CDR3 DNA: TGTGCCAGTAGTCCCGCGGGATTATCCTCCTACGAGCAGTACTTC; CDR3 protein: CASSPAGLSSYEQYF
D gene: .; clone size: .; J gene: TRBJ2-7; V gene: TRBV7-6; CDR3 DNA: TGTGCCAGCAGCCCCGAGGTGGCAGGGGGGCTCGAGCAGTACTTC; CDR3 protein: CASSPEVAGGLEQYF
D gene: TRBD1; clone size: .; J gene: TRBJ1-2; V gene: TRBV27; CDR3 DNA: TGTGCCAGCAGTGCCAAACCGGGACAGGGGTACTATGGCTACACCTTC; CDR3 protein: CASSAKPGQGYYGYTF
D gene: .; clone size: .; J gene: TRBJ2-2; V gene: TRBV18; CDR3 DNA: TGTGCCAGCTCACCAGACAGGATCGGGGAGCTGTTTTTT; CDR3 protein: CASSPDRIGELFF
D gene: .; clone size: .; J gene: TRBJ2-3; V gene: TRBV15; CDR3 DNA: TGTGCCACCAGCACCCGACAGGGCACAGATACGCAGTATTTT; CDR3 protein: CATSTRQGTDTQYF
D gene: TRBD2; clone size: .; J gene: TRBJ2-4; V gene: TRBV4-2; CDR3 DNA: TGTGCCAGCAGCCCTAGACTAGCGGGAAACATTCAGTACTTC; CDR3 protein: CASSPRLAGNIQYF
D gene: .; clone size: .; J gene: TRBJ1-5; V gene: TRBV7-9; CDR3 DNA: TGTGCCGGCAGCACTAGTTATAGCAATCAGCCCCAGCATTTT; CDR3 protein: CAGSTSYSNQPQHF
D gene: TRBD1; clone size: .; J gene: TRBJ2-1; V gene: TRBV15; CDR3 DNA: TGTGCCACCAGGTTAGGACAGGCCGACAATGAGCAGTTCTTC; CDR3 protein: CATRLGQADNEQFF
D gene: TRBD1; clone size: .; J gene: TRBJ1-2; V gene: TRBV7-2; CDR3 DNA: TGTGCCAGCAGCTTTTCCGGGACAGGGGGCTCTGGCTACACCTTC; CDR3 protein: CASSFSGTGGSGYTF
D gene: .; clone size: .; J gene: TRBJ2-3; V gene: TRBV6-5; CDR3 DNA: TGTGCCAGCAGGGACCATAAGGGGGATACGCAGTATTTT; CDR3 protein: CASRDHKGDTQYF
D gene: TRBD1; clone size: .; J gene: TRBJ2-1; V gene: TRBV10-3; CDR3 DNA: TGTGCCATCAGTGGGACCGGGACAGGGAATGGCTATGAGCAGTTCTTC; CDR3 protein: CAISGTGTGNGYEQFF
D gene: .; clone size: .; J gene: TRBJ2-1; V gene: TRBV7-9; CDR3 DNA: TGTGCCAGCAGCTTCGAGGGGAGGTCCTACAATGAGCAGTTCTTC; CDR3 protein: CASSFEGRSYNEQFF
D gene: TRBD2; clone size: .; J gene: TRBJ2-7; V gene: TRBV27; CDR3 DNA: TGTGCCAGCAGAGACCGGGGGGGCTACGAGCAGTACTTC; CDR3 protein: CASRDRGGYEQYF
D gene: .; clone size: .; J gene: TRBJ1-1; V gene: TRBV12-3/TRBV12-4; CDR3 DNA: TGTGCCAGCCGGATGGATGGCGGAGCTTTCTTT; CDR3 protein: CASRMDGGAFF
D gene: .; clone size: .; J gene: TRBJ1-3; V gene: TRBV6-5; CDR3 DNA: TGTGCCAGCAGTTTGACAGACTTAGGGAACACCATATATTTT; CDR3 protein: CASSLTDLGNTIYF
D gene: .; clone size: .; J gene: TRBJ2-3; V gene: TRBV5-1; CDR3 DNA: TGCGCCAGCAGCTTGACCCAGGGGGGCGGGGGCACAGATACGCAGTATTTT; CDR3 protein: CASSLTQGGGGTDTQYF
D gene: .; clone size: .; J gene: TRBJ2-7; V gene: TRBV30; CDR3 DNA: TGTGCCTGGAGTGTCTCATCGAGCTACGAGCAGTACTTC; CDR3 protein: CAWSVSSSYEQYF